The 26 T cell receptor beta chains below come from one sample, sequenced in a study of CD8+ T cells in alopecia areata (dated by TCRdb to 2016 to 2019). Libraries were constructed by the immunoSEQ multiplex PCR assay. RNA was extracted from all samples and reverse transcribed into cDNA as template for TCR sequencing. TCRdb holds this immuneACCESS table with in-frame rearrangements only. Some clones are missing; in checked studies, unresolved V genes explain under half, and the rest has no known cause. The sample yields about 82,000 clones; roughly half were counted once. The top ten hold just over 5.5% of the sample. The sequencing input was NKG2D-high CD8+ T cells sorted from blood. The sample's cell subset or site label, decoded: sorted CD8+ NKG2D-high blood T cells. All receptors derive from a human donor with alopecia areata.

This clone has a handful of counts. The chain joins TRBV29-1 to TRBJ1-1; D is unclear. Germline values: CDR1 SQVTM, CDR2 ANQGSEA. This CDR3 spans 14 amino acids. V dropped 4 bases and J dropped 1 base, with 13 bases sitting between them. The CDR3 sequence is CSVGVRHPNTEAFF. The DNA of the CDR3 is TGCAGCGTTGGAGTTCGGCACCCGAACACTGAAGCTTTCTTT.

This clone was counted a few times. The chain recombines TRBV25-1 with TRBJ2-2, with D unresolved. This CDR3 region has 14 residues. The germline V and J ends were trimmed by 1 base and 6 bases, with 9 bases remaining between them. Germline CDR1 MGHDK, CDR2 SYGVNS. The CDR3 region is CASSEFEVAGELFF. The CDR3 DNA sequence: TGTGCCAGCAGTGAATTTGAGGTCGCCGGGGAGCTGTTTTTT. Using reference TRBV25-1 and TRBJ2-2 for the parts outside the CDR3, the full variable domain is EADIYQTPRYLVIGTGKKITLECSQTMGHDKMYWYQQDPGMELHLIHYSYGVNSTEKGDLSSESTVSRIRTEHFPLTLESARPSHTSQYLCASSEFEVAGELFFGEGSRLTVL.

This clone has a single count. Compared with germline, one end of the junction differs, possibly owing to a read error. V usage is TRBV5-4 and J usage is TRBJ2-1; 8 bases agree with TRBD1. The germline V gene encodes CDR1 SGHNT and CDR2 YYREEE (reference sequence). This CDR3 is 14 amino acids long. DNA of the CDR3: TGTGCCGGCAGAGACAGGGGCGTGTCGAATGAGCAGTTCTTC. This sequence encodes CAGRDRGVSNEQFF.

This chain joins TRBV28 and TRBJ2-1, with D possibly being TRBD2 (5 bases). Looked up from germline, CDR1 is MDHEN and CDR2 is SYDVKM. The CDR3 has 16 amino acids. Trimming pared 3 bases from V and 0 bases from J, leaving 12 bases between. The CDR3 spells CASSLVAPSSYNEQFF. The CDR3 DNA is TGTGCCAGCAGTTTGGTAGCGCCGAGCTCCTACAATGAGCAGTTCTTC.

This clone was observed a handful of times. This chain joins TRBV7-2 and TRBJ2-4, with 13 nucleotides matching TRBD2. This CDR3 region has 15 residues. Germline-derived CDR1 and CDR2 are SGHTA and FQGNSA. V lost 5 bases and J lost 8; bases outside the gene matches: 6. The CDR3 nucleotides read TGTGCCAGCAGCCCAGGACTAGCGGGAGCAGACATTCAGTACTTC. It translates to CASSPGLAGADIQYF.

This clone has only a few counts. The chain recombines TRBV28 with TRBJ1-2; perhaps TRBD1 as D (5 bases). Trimming pared 4 bases from V and 4 bases from J, leaving 13 bases between. The length of the CDR3 is 14 residues. Per germline, CDR1 MDHEN and CDR2 SYDVKM. CDR3 loop: CASSSWDLAYGYTF. The CDR3 DNA follows: TGTGCCAGCAGTTCCTGGGACCTCGCCTATGGCTACACCTTC.

The sample holds a few counts of this clone. The chain links TRBV7-9 to TRBJ1-2, with D uncertain. Germline V gene data show CDR1 as SEHNR and CDR2 as FQNEAQ (reference sequence). This CDR3 comprises 16 residues. The germline V and J ends were trimmed by 0 bases and 1 base, with 12 bases remaining between them. The CDR3, as DNA: TGTGCCAGCAGCTTAGCGACGACTGAATTTAACTATGGCTACACCTTC. This translates into CASSLATTEFNYGYTF.

The gene calls are TRBV28 and TRBJ2-3; 10 nucleotides align to TRBD2. Per germline, CDR1 MDHEN and CDR2 SYDVKM. The CDR3 spans 16 residues. With 5 bases clipped from V and 4 bases from J, the junction kept 9 bases outside the gene matches. CDR3 amino acids: CASSTWSSGSSDTQYF. In nucleotides, the CDR3 is TGTGCCAGCAGTACCTGGTCTAGCGGGAGTTCAGATACGCAGTATTTT.

This clone was found a few times. This chain connects TRBV29-1 to TRBJ2-3; the match to TRBD2 covers 8 bases. J was trimmed by 1 base and V by 0 bases; bases with no gene match: 3. Germline V gives CDR1 SQVTM, CDR2 ANQGSEA. The CDR3 runs 15 residues. The CDR3 protein is CSVEDLAGGTDTQYF. The CDR3 region has the DNA TGCAGCGTTGAAGACCTAGCGGGTGGCACAGATACGCAGTATTTT.

The chain couples TRBV25-1 to TRBJ2-7; D is ambiguous. The germline V gene encodes CDR1 MGHDK and CDR2 SYGVNS. This CDR3 is 12 amino acids long. With 4 bases removed from V and 3 bases from J, the gap between germline ends came to 7 bases. CDR3 sequence reads: CASSGNHYEQYF. The DNA for the CDR3 is TGTGCCAGCAGTGGCAACCACTACGAGCAGTACTTC.

The chain is built from TRBV7-8 and TRBJ2-7, with D perhaps TRBD2 (5 bases). Per the germline V gene, CDR1 is SGHVS and CDR2 is FQNEAQ. CDR3 length: 12 amino acids. The ends were cut back, 4 bases at V and 4 bases at J, with 8 bases in the middle. The CDR3 bases are TGTGCCAGCAGCTCCGGGGTATACGAGCAGTACTTC. Translating gives CASSSGVYEQYF.

This chain joins TRBV6-6 and TRBJ1-6; 7 bases map to TRBD1. Trimming took 5 bases from V and 11 from J; bases not matched to a gene: 3. The germline V gene encodes CDR1 MNHNY and CDR2 SVGAGI (reference sequence). The CDR3 has 12 amino acids. The CDR3 region has the DNA TGTGCCAGCAGTCCCACAGGGGCACCCCTCCACTTT. This codes for CASSPTGAPLHF.

The rearrangement links TRBV5-1 to TRBJ2-7, with 11 bases aligning to TRBD1. Germline V gene data show CDR1 as SGHRS and CDR2 as YFSETQ. The CDR3 totals 14 residues. V lost 4 bases and J lost 2; bases outside the gene matches: 2. The CDR3 bases are TGCGCCAGCAGCCAGGACAGGGGGCCCTACGAGCAGTACTTC. It yields the protein CASSQDRGPYEQYF.

The chain carries TRBV7-2 and TRBJ2-5; D gene unclear. Germline V gene lookup returns CDR1 SGHTA and CDR2 FQGNSA. The CDR3 is 12 residues long. V lost 5 bases and J 9 bases, leaving 13 bases between the germline ends. The CDR3 DNA reads as TGTGCCAGCAGCATACCTGAGCAGTCCCAGTACTTC. Translated, it gives CASSIPEQSQYF.

V is TRBV5-1 and J is TRBJ2-7; D is undetermined. Germline values: CDR1 SGHRS, CDR2 YFSETQ. With 4 bases removed from V and 2 bases from J, the gap between germline ends came to 4 bases. The CDR3 contains 11 residues. CDR3 nucleotides: TGCGCCAGCAGCCCCGCCTACGAGCAGTACTTC. Amino acids: CASSPAYEQYF.

The V call is TRBV7-2, the J call TRBJ2-1, with TRBD2 matching 9 bases. Germline CDR1 reads SGHTA; CDR2 reads FQGNSA. The V gene end was trimmed by 4 bases and the J gene end by 7 bases; junction bases not matched to a gene: 8. This CDR3 spans 15 amino acids. The CDR3 DNA follows: TGTGCCAGCAGCTATCCTAGCGGGATGAGAAATGAGCAGTTCTTC. It is translated as CASSYPSGMRNEQFF.

This clone has just a few counts. V usage is TRBV27 and J usage is TRBJ1-1, with a tentative D call TRBD1 (6 bases). Trimming took off 4 bases at V and 1 base at J, with 7 bases between the two ends. The CDR3 is made up of 13 amino acids. Germline loops: CDR1 MNHEY, CDR2 SMNVEV (reference sequence). CDR3 DNA sequence: TGTGCCAGCAGTTGGGGACAGAACACTGAAGCTTTCTTT. It codes for CASSWGQNTEAFF.

This clone was seen a handful of times. V is TRBV6-6 and J is TRBJ1-5; weak D call: TRBD1 (5 bases). The CDR3 consists of 13 residues. The germline gives CDR1 MNHNY, CDR2 SVGAGI (reference sequence). With 2 bases removed from V and 6 bases from J, the gap between germline ends came to 8 bases. The CDR3 DNA reads TGTGCCAGCAGTTACCCTGGGGGTCAGCCCCAGCATTTT. This encodes CASSYPGGQPQHF.

The chain carries TRBV4-1 and TRBJ1-6; D is uncertain. The CDR3 is made up of 14 amino acids. Germline V gene sequence: CDR1 MGHRA, CDR2 YSYEKL. With 1 base removed from V and 9 bases from J, the gap between germline ends came to 10 bases. The CDR3 here is CASSQVVVSSPLHF. DNA of the CDR3: TGCGCCAGCAGCCAAGTCGTAGTGTCTTCACCCCTCCACTTT.

V is TRBV7-8 and J is TRBJ2-3; D is ambiguous. Between the trimmed V and J ends, which lost 2 bases and 0 bases, there was a span of 15 bases. Germline V CDR1 and CDR2: SGHVS, FQNEAQ. The CDR3 spans 17 residues. The CDR3 DNA is TGTGCCAGCAGCTTATCTTACCGCGGAGAAAGCACAGATACGCAGTATTTT. It specifies CASSLSYRGESTDTQYF.

This clone was seen more than once but under ten times. V gene TRBV7-9 combines with J gene TRBJ2-5; 7 bases are a match to TRBD2. Unmatched junction bases numbered 5, after V lost 0 bases and J lost 1 base. The germline CDR1 and CDR2 sequences are SEHNR and FQNEAQ (reference sequence). The CDR3 has 16 amino acids. As DNA, the CDR3 is TGTGCCAGCAGCTTAGCTGGTCCGGGGGGCCAAGAGACCCAGTACTTC. Residues: CASSLAGPGGQETQYF.

The rearrangement joins TRBV5-1 to TRBJ1-1; D remains unclear. CDR1 and CDR2 from the germline V gene are SGHRS and YFSETQ. V was cut by 3 bases and J by 0 bases, with 9 bases left in between. The CDR3 has 14 residues. CDR3 sequence (DNA): TGCGCCAGCAGCTGGACCTCTATGAACACTGAAGCTTTCTTT. Amino acids: CASSWTSMNTEAFF.

V gene TRBV27 combines with J gene TRBJ2-7; the D is unclear. The CDR3 totals 12 residues. Germline V lookup: CDR1 MNHEY, CDR2 SMNVEV (reference sequence). The ends were cut back, 5 bases at V and 1 base at J, with 6 bases in the middle. CDR3 region: CASSMLSYEQYF. The CDR3 nucleotides are TGTGCCAGCAGTATGCTATCCTACGAGCAGTACTTC.

The chain carries TRBV6-1 and TRBJ2-4; 7 bases align to TRBD1. Trimming took 4 bases from V and 0 from J; bases not matched to a gene: 3. In germline, CDR1 is MNHNS, CDR2 SASEGT. This CDR3 region has 15 residues. The CDR3 sequence: CASSVDRAAKNIQYF. The CDR3 bases are TGTGCCAGCAGTGTCGACAGGGCAGCCAAAAACATTCAGTACTTC.

The V and J genes are TRBV11-3 and TRBJ2-7; D is undetermined. V shed 3 bases and J shed 3 bases, with 12 bases lying between them. Germline lookup yields CDR1 SGHNT and CDR2 YENEEA. The CDR3 has 14 amino acids. CDR3 nucleotides: TGTGCCAGCAGCTTCGATTACAGCGACTACGAGCAGTACTTC. This gives the protein CASSFDYSDYEQYF.

This clone has a handful of counts. The gene calls are TRBV5-6 and TRBJ2-1; D perhaps matches TRBD1 (6 bases). Trimming took 5 bases from V and 1 from J, leaving 10 bases between them. The CDR3 length is 14 residues. From germline, CDR1 is SGHDT and CDR2 YYEEEE. In DNA form, the CDR3 reads TGTGCCAGCAGTAGGGGGACGTCCTACAATGAGCAGTTCTTC. This gives the protein CASSRGTSYNEQFF.